The next 2 T cell receptor beta chains were all read from a single sample in a study of vaccination effects on CD4 cells after COVID-19. ViraFEST expansion of antigen-specific CD4+ T cells with viral peptide pools preceded sequencing. The culture ran for about 11 days, and then CD4+ T cells were isolated. Infection dated between March and December 2020, before the Alpha, Beta and Delta variants reached the United States. This table comes from immunoSEQ multiplex PCR, and its TCRdb copy is limited to in-frame clones, with some not included. The sample lists more than 20,000 clones, about 80% occurring once. Their specific antigens are unknown. The starting material was CD4+ T cells from PBMCs cultured with a peptide pool, obtained before COVID-19 vaccination. The receptors come from a human donor who had a prior SARS-CoV-2 infection.

J is TRBJ1-1 and V is TRBV5-1; unclear D gene. The CDR3 extends over 13 amino acids. Germline V gene lookup returns CDR1 SGHRS and CDR2 YFSETQ. V lost 0 bases and J 7 bases, leaving 10 bases between the germline ends. The CDR3 DNA sequence: TGCGCCAGCAGCTTGGAGGCGGAGCTTGAAGCTTTCTTT. This gives the protein CASSLEAELEAFF.

This rearrangement joins TRBV7-2 to TRBJ2-1; perhaps TRBD2 as D (5 bases). Trimming shortened V by 1 base and J by 2 bases, and 12 bases separated the two germline ends. The CDR3 sequence is 16 residues long. Germline-derived CDR1 and CDR2 are SGHTA and FQGNSA. The CDR3 nucleotides read TGTGCCAGCAGCTTAGAAGCCGGGGAAACCTACAATGAGCAGTTCTTC. Residues: CASSLEAGETYNEQFF. The full variable domain, rest sourced from reference TRBV7-2 and TRBJ2-1, is GAGVSQSPSNKVTEKGKDVELRCDPISGHTALYWYRQSLGQGLEFLIYFQGNSAPDKSGLPSDRFSAERTGGSVSTLTIQRTQQEDSAVYLCASSLEAGETYNEQFFGPGTRLTVL.